A selection of T cell receptor beta chains follows, all from one sample in a study of blood T cell repertoires in COVID-19. Generated by immunoSEQ multiplex PCR, the TCRdb table keeps only in-frame clones and is missing some. The sample lists about 270,000 clones, around nine tenths seen once, with approximately 2.2% in the top ten. Sequencing was done on a sample of peripheral blood. The origin of the receptors is a middle-aged man with acute or convalescent COVID-19. CDR3s include the opening cysteine and the closing phenylalanine or tryptophan. Fields, in order: J gene, D gene, clone size, CDR3 length, V gene, CDR3 DNA, CDR3 protein. A D gene is named only where the DNA matches it firmly. Clone size, where shown, is once, few, many, or a class for clones that have expanded.

>TRBJ1-2|.|.|13|TRBV11-1
TGTGCCAGCAGCTTAGGAGGGTATGATGGCTACACCTTC
CASSLGGYDGYTF
>TRBJ2-1|.|.|17|TRBV15
TGTGCCACCAGGGCGAGGGGGACCCCGACCTACTACAATGAGCAGTTCTTC
CATRARGTPTYYNEQFF
>TRBJ2-1|.|.|12|TRBV29-1
TGCAGCGTTGCGGGACAAGACAATGAGCAGTTCTTC
CSVAGQDNEQFF
>TRBJ1-2|TRBD1|.|14|TRBV10-3
TGTGCCATCAGTGAGACAGGACAGGGGTATGGCTACACCTTC
CAISETGQGYGYTF
>TRBJ2-1|.|.|16|TRBV10-2
TGCGCCAGCAGCTATACTCGGGGTCTCTCCTACAATGAGCAGTTCTTC
CASSYTRGLSYNEQFF
>TRBJ2-7|TRBD1|.|15|TRBV2
TGTGCCAGCAGTGAACCCGGACAGGGCGTGAGGGAGCAGTACTTC
CASSEPGQGVREQYF
>TRBJ1-5|.|.|19|TRBV19
TGTGCCAGTAGTATAGATGGGAGACGTGCCCGTGGGGGCAATCAGCCCCAGCATTTT
CASSIDGRRARGGNQPQHF
>TRBJ1-2|.|.|14|TRBV7-8
TGTGCCAGCAGCTTACCCACGGCTAACTATGGCTACACCTTC
CASSLPTANYGYTF
>TRBJ2-3|.|.|14|TRBV7-2
TGTGCCAGCAGCTTATTAGGGAGCCCAGATACGCAGTATTTT
CASSLLGSPDTQYF
>TRBJ1-2|.|.|13|TRBV3-1/TRBV3-2
TGTGCCAGCAGCCATCGGGTTGGAGGAGGCTACACCTTC
CASSHRVGGGYTF
>TRBJ2-1|.|.|14|TRBV6-6
TGTGCCAGCATCCCAGGGCGGCGGGGCGGTGAGCAGTTCTTC
CASIPGRRGGEQFF
>TRBJ2-5|TRBD1|.|13|TRBV27
TGTGCCAGCAGACCGGGACAGGTCGAGACCCAGTACTTC
CASRPGQVETQYF
>TRBJ1-4|.|.|16|TRBV6-5
TGTGCCAGCAGTTACTCGAAGACAGCCCTGGGTGAAAAACTGTTTTTT
CASSYSKTALGEKLFF
>TRBJ1-2|TRBD1|.|17|TRBV27
TGTGCCAGCAGTTTATGGGGATCAGGGACAGGGGTGTTAGGCTACACCTTC
CASSLWGSGTGVLGYTF
>TRBJ2-3|TRBD1|once|15|TRBV2
TGTGCCAGCAGTGAAGCGGGACAGGGCACAGATACGCAGTATTTT
CASSEAGQGTDTQYF
>TRBJ2-7|TRBD1|.|13|TRBV29-1
TGCAGCGTCAGGGGGATTGGGAGCTACGAGCAGTACTTC
CSVRGIGSYEQYF
>TRBJ1-2|TRBD1|.|13|TRBV12-3/TRBV12-4
TGTGCCAGCAGGGTACAGGGGGACTATGGCTACACCTTC
CASRVQGDYGYTF
>TRBJ1-1|.|.|14|TRBV5-1
TGCGCCAGCAGCTTAGGGGGTCCCGGCACTGAAGCTTTCTTT
CASSLGGPGTEAFF
>TRBJ2-3|.|.|13|TRBV5-1
TGCGCCAGCAGCTTAGGGGTGGCAGATACGCAGTATTTT
CASSLGVADTQYF
>TRBJ2-1|TRBD1|.|15|TRBV5-1
TGCGCCAGCAGCTTAGGGACAGGGACTAACAATGAGCAGTTCTTC
CASSLGTGTNNEQFF
>TRBJ2-3|.|.|14|TRBV19
TGTGCCAGTAGTATTGGCCTCTTCACAGATACGCAGTATTTT
CASSIGLFTDTQYF
>TRBJ2-5|.|.|12|TRBV29-1
TGCAGCGTTGTGGTAGGGGTAGAGACCCAGTACTTC
CSVVVGVETQYF
>TRBJ1-4|.|.|14|TRBV19
TGTGCCAGTAGTCCCCGGGACTTCCAGGGAAAACTGTTTTTT
CASSPRDFQGKLFF
>TRBJ2-2|TRBD2|.|18|TRBV4-1
TGCGCCAGCAGCCAACGTAGCGGGGGGGCTCCGAACACCGGGGAGCTGTTTTTT
CASSQRSGGAPNTGELFF
>TRBJ2-5|.|many|13|TRBV19
TGTGCCAGTAGTATTTCCCATCAAGAGACCCAGTACTTC
CASSISHQETQYF
>TRBJ2-3|.|once|17|TRBV7-6
TGTGCCAGCAGCTTAGTAGGCGGCGGGCTGAGCACAGATACGCAGTATTTT
CASSLVGGGLSTDTQYF
>TRBJ1-1|TRBD1|once|11|TRBV20-1
TGCAGTGCTAGAGGGGGACAGGGGGCTTTCTTT
CSARGGQGAFF
>TRBJ1-2|.|.|14|TRBV27
TGTGCCAGCAGCCCGGAGGGGCAGAACTATGGCTACACCTTC
CASSPEGQNYGYTF
>TRBJ1-5|TRBD1|.|18|TRBV19
TGTGCCAGTAGCCTGGGGGACAGGGGAAAATATAGCAATCAGCCCCAGCATTTT
CASSLGDRGKYSNQPQHF
>TRBJ2-3|TRBD2|.|16|TRBV2
TGTGCCAGCAGTGAAGGACTAGCGGGCGCCAGGGATACGCAGTATTTT
CASSEGLAGARDTQYF
>TRBJ1-2|.|.|15|TRBV3-1/TRBV3-2
TGTGCCAGCAGCCAAGATAGGGGGGGAGAGTTGAGCTACACCTTC
CASSQDRGGELSYTF
>TRBJ2-1|.|many|11|TRBV2
TGTGCCTCCGGGGTGTACAATGAGCAGTTCTTC
CASGVYNEQFF
>TRBJ2-7|.|few|15|TRBV5-4
TGTGCCAGCAGCCCCGATCCTCTAAATCCTCGGGAGCAGTACTTC
CASSPDPLNPREQYF
>TRBJ2-3|TRBD2|.|15|TRBV27
TGTGCCAGCAGTTTTGAGGCTAGCGGGGCTTATACGCAGTATTTT
CASSFEASGAYTQYF
>TRBJ1-6|TRBD1|.|14|TRBV9
TGTGCCAGCAGCGGACAGGGCGGGAATTCACCCCTCCACTTT
CASSGQGGNSPLHF
>TRBJ1-4|.|.|14|TRBV9
TGTGCCAGCAGCCTCGGGGGGTCAAATGAAAAACTGTTTTTT
CASSLGGSNEKLFF
>TRBJ1-2|TRBD1|.|17|TRBV5-5
TGTGCCAGCAGCATTAGATGGGACAGGGGATCTACCTATGGCTACACCTTC
CASSIRWDRGSTYGYTF
>TRBJ2-1|TRBD1|.|13|TRBV7-9
TGTGCCAGCAGCCCAGGGACAGGCAATGAGCAGTTCTTC
CASSPGTGNEQFF
>TRBJ1-1|.|.|15|TRBV6-5
TGTGCCAGCAGTTACTCGATTCTGGAGACAGCTGAAGCTTTCTTT
CASSYSILETAEAFF
>TRBJ2-2|.|.|13|TRBV5-1
TGCGCCAGCAGCTTACCAGCGTCCGGGGAGCTGTTTTTT
CASSLPASGELFF